One sample yielded the 2 T cell receptor beta chains listed below, sequenced in a study of human T cells and chemical hapten exposure. Described time point: patch test 1, 2 weeks after DPC sensitization. Stated treatment: therapeutic diphenylcyclopropenone sensitization with weekly scalp DPC. TCRdb re-called the RACE reads through MiXCR, storing one row per CDR3 protein. The data show under 200,000 distinct CDR3 sequences, with more than 12% seen just once and 1.5% to 2% held by the top ten. This specimen was whole blood, taken in connection with sensitization to the hapten diphenylcyclopropenone (DPC). The receptor source for this set is a woman in her thirties with alopecia areata. Some clones in this sample may be carry-over from other donors' samples.

V usage is TRBV28 and J usage is TRBJ2-7; no firm D call. CDR1 is MDHEN, CDR2 SYDVKM, per germline. V dropped 7 bases and J dropped 0 bases, with 13 bases sitting between them. The CDR3 contains 14 residues. CDR3: CASTRTASSYEQYF. As DNA, the CDR3 is TGTGCCAGCACCCGGACGGCTAGCTCCTACGAGCAGTACTTC. Filled out from reference TRBV28 and TRBJ2-7, the complete variable domain reads DVKVTQSSRYLVKRTGEKVFLECVQDMDHENMFWYRQDPGLGLRLIYFSYDVKMKEKGDIPEGYSVSREKKERFSLILESASTNQTSMYLCASTRTASSYEQYFGPGTRLTVT.

This clonotype was picked up a small number of times. The CDR3 here is CASGATGSSGNTIYF. In nucleotides, the CDR3 is TGTGCCAGCGGAGCTACCGGGAGCTCTGGAAACACCATATATTTT. The rearrangement links TRBV12-3 or TRBV12-4 to TRBJ1-3; D is unclear. This CDR3 has 15 amino acids. The V gene lost 8 bases and the J gene lost 0 bases, with 14 bases spanning the gap.